A single sample is the source of the 31 T cell receptor beta chains below, sequenced in a study of shared clonotypes between healthy human individuals. Some clones are missing from TCRdb's copy, which holds only in-frame ones; the method was immunoSEQ multiplex PCR. The repertoire has approximately 500,000 clones, around 74% of them found once; the top ten carry over 10%. The sequenced sample was PBMCs. The receptor set was obtained from a woman aged 40 to 50 in good health. Some clones in this sample may be carry-over from other donors' samples.

The genes are TRBV19 and TRBJ2-2, with a tentative D call TRBD1 (5 bases). The germline V gene has CDR1 LNHDA and CDR2 SQIVND (reference sequence). The V end was cut by 5 bases, the J end by 0 bases, with 7 bases between. This CDR3 contains 14 residues. CDR3 sequence (DNA): TGTGCCAGTAGTGGACAACCGAACACCGGGGAGCTGTTTTTT. Its protein product is CASSGQPNTGELFF.

The chain uses TRBV19 and TRBJ1-3, with 7 bases aligning to TRBD1. Looked up from germline, CDR1 is LNHDA and CDR2 is SQIVND (reference sequence). After removal of 8 bases from V and 2 bases from J, the junction contained 3 bases not matched to a gene. This CDR3 region has 13 residues. The CDR3 sequence is CASPDRPGNTIYF. In DNA, the CDR3 is TGTGCCAGTCCGGACAGGCCTGGAAACACCATATATTTT.

The CDR3 spells CASSRLAGDTGELFF. The DNA for the CDR3 is TGTGCCAGCAGCCGACTAGCGGGAGACACCGGGGAGCTGTTTTTT. V is TRBV7-2 and J is TRBJ2-2; TRBD2 agrees at 12 bases. Unmatched junction bases numbered 1, after V lost 5 bases and J lost 3 bases. The CDR3 runs to 15 residues. In germline, CDR1 is SGHTA, CDR2 FQGNSA.

The chain is built from TRBV11-1 and TRBJ2-7; D call uncertain. The germline CDR1 and CDR2 sequences are SGHAT and FQDESV (reference sequence). The CDR3 loop spans 12 amino acids. V dropped 5 bases and J dropped 2 bases, with 7 bases sitting between them. The CDR3 loop reads CASSRTPYEQYF. CDR3 sequence (DNA): TGTGCCAGCAGCCGAACCCCCTACGAGCAGTACTTC.

In the case of this clone: A far bigger clonotype differs at one base, so this is likely a read error. The same CDR3 can be traced to other DNA sequences in this sample. The V gene is TRBV7-3, the J gene TRBJ2-1, with 8 bases matching TRBD2. This CDR3 is built from 14 residues. Trimming removed 2 bases from V and 3 bases from J; junction bases left unmatched: 0. From germline, CDR1 is SGHTA and CDR2 FQGTGA. CDR3 sequence: CASSLAGGYNEQFF. CDR3 in DNA: TGTGCCAGCAGCTTAGCGGGAGGCTACAATGAGCAGTTCTTC.

The V and J genes are TRBV30 and TRBJ2-5; 13 bases fit TRBD2. The J call may be in error: the DNA end matches TRBJ2-7 better. From germline, CDR1 is GTSNPN and CDR2 SVGIG (reference sequence). CDR3 length equals 16 residues. CDR3 in amino acids: CAWSTSGRAYRYEQYF. CDR3 sequence (DNA): TGTGCCTGGAGTACTAGCGGGAGGGCCTATCGGTACGAGCAGTACTTC.

V gene TRBV4-1 combines with J gene TRBJ2-3; a weak D match, TRBD1 (7 bases). The V end was cut by 4 bases, the J end by 1 base, with 12 bases between. Germline V gene sequence: CDR1 MGHRA, CDR2 YSYEKL. This CDR3 contains 15 residues. CDR3 nucleotides: TGCGCCAGCAGCCTACAGGGGACTGGCACAGATACGCAGTATTTT. Its protein is CASSLQGTGTDTQYF.

This chain links TRBV7-9 with TRBJ2-1, with D possibly TRBD1 on 6 matching bases. CDR3 length: 12 residues. With 4 bases removed from V and 5 bases from J, the gap between germline ends came to 6 bases. CDR1 is SEHNR and CDR2 is FQNEAQ in the germline V gene (reference sequence). DNA of the CDR3: TGTGCCAGCAGCTGGGACAACAATGAGCAGTTCTTC. Protein: CASSWDNNEQFF.

This clone showed up just once. CDR3 DNA sequence: TGTGCCAGCAGCGTAGATGGGTGGGCAACCACAGATACGCAGTATTTT. As protein: CASSVDGWATTDTQYF. The V gene is TRBV9, the J gene TRBJ2-3, with D hard to call. CDR1 and CDR2 from the germline V gene are SGDLS and YYNGEE. CDR3 length: 16 residues. Trimming stripped 0 bases from V and 2 bases from J, with 13 bases between.

The chain carries TRBV28 and TRBJ2-7; 13 bases map to TRBD2. CDR3 length equals 15 residues. J was trimmed by 4 bases and V by 4 bases; bases with no gene match: 4. CDR1 and CDR2 from the germline V gene are MDHEN and SYDVKM. The CDR3 DNA sequence: TGTGCCAGCAGTTCCCGGACTAGCGGGAGTTACGAGCAGTACTTC. Its protein is CASSSRTSGSYEQYF.

This clone was detected only a few times. The V and J genes are TRBV6-1 and TRBJ2-1; TRBD1 is a possible D gene (6 bases). Trimming removed 3 bases at V and 4 bases at J, with 13 bases between. This CDR3 is 15 amino acids long. The germline V gene encodes CDR1 MNHNS and CDR2 SASEGT. The chain's CDR3 is CASSDPPGQYNEQFF. In DNA form, the CDR3 reads TGTGCCAGCAGTGACCCTCCGGGACAATACAATGAGCAGTTCTTC.

The chain combines TRBV7-2 with TRBJ2-7; 8 nucleotides align to TRBD1. With V trimmed by 4 bases and J by 1 base, 3 bases remained unmatched. This CDR3 region has 14 residues. CDR1 SGHTA and CDR2 FQGNSA come from the germline V gene. CDR3 in DNA: TGTGCCAGCAGCTCGGACAGGGTATCCTACGAGCAGTACTTC. It translates to CASSSDRVSYEQYF.

This chain links TRBV6-6 with TRBJ1-4; no firm D call. V lost 4 bases to trimming and J lost 5 bases, with 11 bases between them. The germline gives CDR1 MNHNY, CDR2 SVGAGI (reference sequence). The CDR3 is made up of 14 amino acids. The CDR3 DNA sequence: TGTGCCAGCAGTTTCTCAATGGGAAATGAAAAACTGTTTTTT. Amino acids: CASSFSMGNEKLFF.

This chain joins TRBV7-6 and TRBJ2-5; no firm D call. Germline CDR1 is SGHVS and CDR2 is FNYEAQ. Trimming stripped 0 bases from V and 2 bases from J, with 10 bases between. This CDR3 contains 15 residues. The DNA of the CDR3 is TGTGCCAGCAGCTTAGCCCCAAGCAGACAAGAGACCCAGTACTTC. It translates to CASSLAPSRQETQYF.

The V call is TRBV10-3, the J call TRBJ1-5; 7 bases map to TRBD1. The CDR3 is 16 residues long. Trimming at V came to 3 bases and at J to 1 base, leaving 6 bases not matched to a gene. The V gene's germline CDR1 is ENHRY and CDR2 SYGVKD. CDR3 sequence (DNA): TGTGCCATCAGTGACCGGGGACAGCGGAGCAATCAGCCCCAGCATTTT. Protein: CAISDRGQRSNQPQHF.

This clone has a single count. A read error is possible here, since a much larger clone lies one base away. The chain links TRBV4-2 to TRBJ2-7; 7 bases map to TRBD2. In germline, CDR1 is LGHNA, CDR2 YNFKEQ. The CDR3 has 15 amino acids. The DNA for the CDR3 is TGTGCCAGCGGCCAAGGCCTAGCGGAGTCCTACGAGCAGTACTTC. It codes for CASGQGLAESYEQYF.

The chain recombines TRBV4-1 with TRBJ2-7; 9 bases are shared with TRBD2. J gave up 4 bases and V 1 base, and 2 bases lay outside the gene matches. The CDR3 covers 14 residues. Germline V gives CDR1 MGHRA, CDR2 YSYEKL. CDR3 residues: CASSQVSGSYEQYF. The DNA for the CDR3 is TGCGCCAGCAGCCAAGTTAGCGGGAGTTACGAGCAGTACTTC.

J is TRBJ1-3 and V is TRBV5-4, with D unclear. The CDR3 has 12 residues. V was pared by 5 bases and J by 2 bases, with 5 bases between. The germline V gene has CDR1 SGHNT and CDR2 YYREEE (reference sequence). This chain's CDR3 is CASRAAGNTIYF. Here the CDR3 DNA reads TGTGCCAGCAGAGCAGCTGGAAACACCATATATTTT.

This clone was counted ten times or more. The chain joins TRBV6-1 to TRBJ1-5; D remains ambiguous. With 1 base removed from V and 2 bases from J, the gap between germline ends came to 9 bases. Per the germline V gene, CDR1 is MNHNS and CDR2 is SASEGT. The CDR3 is made up of 15 amino acids. In nucleotides, the CDR3 is TGTGCCAGCAGTGAAGACGTCACAGGCAATCAGCCCCAGCATTTT. Residues: CASSEDVTGNQPQHF.

V and J are TRBV2 and TRBJ2-1; D is unclear. Trimming took 7 bases from V and 3 from J, leaving 13 bases between them. Germline V CDR1 and CDR2: SNHLY, FYNNEI. The CDR3 extends over 14 amino acids. CDR3 nucleotides: TGTGCCAGCACCGGCGCCTCTTACTACAATGAGCAGTTCTTC. Its translation is CASTGASYYNEQFF.

The chain is built from TRBV27 and TRBJ1-2; D call uncertain. Germline lookup yields CDR1 MNHEY and CDR2 SMNVEV (reference sequence). The CDR3 totals 13 residues. The germline V and J ends were trimmed by 2 bases and 4 bases, with 8 bases remaining between them. CDR3 region: CASSLDGSYGYTF. The CDR3 DNA reads TGTGCCAGCAGTTTAGATGGAAGCTATGGCTACACCTTC.

This clone has just a few counts. This chain joins TRBV6-4 and TRBJ2-7; D is uncertain. The CDR3 consists of 15 residues. With 5 bases removed from V and 6 bases from J, the gap between germline ends came to 20 bases. Per the germline V gene, CDR1 is MRHNA and CDR2 is SNTAGT. The CDR3 DNA reads TGTGCCAGCAGTCCCGGAACGTCCGATTACAGCGAGCAGTACTTC. Encoded protein: CASSPGTSDYSEQYF.

The chain recombines TRBV30 with TRBJ2-7; no reliable D call. The CDR3 contains 14 residues. CDR1 and CDR2 (germline): GTSNPN, SVGIG (reference sequence). The germline V and J ends were trimmed by 0 bases and 1 base, with 10 bases remaining between them. CDR3 in amino acids: CAWSVGPTSYEQYF. The CDR3 nucleotides read TGTGCCTGGAGTGTTGGTCCGACATCCTACGAGCAGTACTTC.

The chain has TRBV6-5 and TRBJ1-2; D may be TRBD1 (6 bases). CDR3 size: 14 residues. Between the trimmed V and J ends, which lost 1 base and 7 bases, there was a span of 13 bases. Per the germline V gene, CDR1 is MNHEY and CDR2 is SVGAGI. The chain's CDR3 is CASSYYTGYGGYTF. The DNA for the CDR3 is TGTGCCAGCAGTTACTACACAGGGTATGGTGGCTACACCTTC.

V usage is TRBV7-8 and J usage is TRBJ1-3, with 8 bases identical to TRBD1. The V gene's germline CDR1 is SGHVS and CDR2 FQNEAQ. The length of the CDR3 is 14 residues. The V and J ends lost 4 bases and 2 bases, in that order; junction bases with no gene match: 1. The CDR3 sequence: CASSSDRAGNTIYF. Here the CDR3 DNA reads TGTGCCAGCAGCTCGGACAGGGCTGGAAACACCATATATTTT.

There are a few counts of this clone. This sequence joins TRBV6-4 and TRBJ2-3, with unresolved D. Trimming pared 3 bases from V and 0 bases from J, leaving 10 bases between. This CDR3 has 15 residues. CDR1 and CDR2 (germline): MRHNA, SNTAGT. The CDR3 is CASSEYPASTDTQYF. In DNA, the CDR3 is TGTGCCAGCAGTGAATACCCCGCTAGCACAGATACGCAGTATTTT.

V gene TRBV7-5 combines with J gene TRBJ2-1; the D segment call TRBD2 is taken from the table without a DNA check. TRBV7-5 is deemed a pseudogene. This CDR3 region has 16 residues. For the CDR3, the DNA is TGTGTCAGAAGCTTCCCTCCTAGCGGGAGGGCCAGTGAGCAGTTCTTC. As protein: CVRSFPPSGRASEQFF.

The chain couples TRBV6-1 to TRBJ1-5; D unresolved. Germline-derived CDR1 and CDR2 are MNHNS and SASEGT. V dropped 3 bases and J dropped 4 bases, with 16 bases sitting between them. This CDR3 has 16 amino acids. The CDR3 loop reads CASSDTRHRDNQPQHF. In DNA, the CDR3 is TGTGCCAGCAGTGATACCCGACATAGAGATAATCAGCCCCAGCATTTT.

J is TRBJ1-2 and V is TRBV10-3, with TRBD1 identical over 10 bases. J was trimmed by 4 bases and V by 3 bases; bases with no gene match: 5. CDR3 length equals 15 residues. In germline, CDR1 is ENHRY, CDR2 SYGVKD. The CDR3 protein is CAISDRDRGGYGYTF. The CDR3, as DNA: TGTGCCATCAGTGACAGGGACAGGGGTGGCTATGGCTACACCTTC.

The rearrangement links TRBV4-2 to TRBJ2-7; 9 nucleotides agree with TRBD1. Germline V lookup: CDR1 LGHNA, CDR2 YNFKEQ. Trimming at V came to 2 bases and at J to 7 bases, leaving 6 bases not matched to a gene. This CDR3 has 14 residues. DNA of the CDR3: TGTGCCAGCAGCCAACCGGGACAGGGAGTTGAGCAGTACTTC. Its translation is CASSQPGQGVEQYF.

Only a few counts were recorded for this clone. The V call is TRBV18, the J call TRBJ2-5; D may be TRBD2 (5 bases). Between the trimmed V and J ends, which lost 6 bases and 1 base, there was a span of 12 bases. The CDR3 extends over 14 amino acids. The germline CDR1 and CDR2 sequences are KGHSH and LQKENI. As DNA, the CDR3 is TGTGCCAGCTCCTCGGGGTTGGTCCAAGAGACCCAGTACTTC. It is translated as CASSSGLVQETQYF.